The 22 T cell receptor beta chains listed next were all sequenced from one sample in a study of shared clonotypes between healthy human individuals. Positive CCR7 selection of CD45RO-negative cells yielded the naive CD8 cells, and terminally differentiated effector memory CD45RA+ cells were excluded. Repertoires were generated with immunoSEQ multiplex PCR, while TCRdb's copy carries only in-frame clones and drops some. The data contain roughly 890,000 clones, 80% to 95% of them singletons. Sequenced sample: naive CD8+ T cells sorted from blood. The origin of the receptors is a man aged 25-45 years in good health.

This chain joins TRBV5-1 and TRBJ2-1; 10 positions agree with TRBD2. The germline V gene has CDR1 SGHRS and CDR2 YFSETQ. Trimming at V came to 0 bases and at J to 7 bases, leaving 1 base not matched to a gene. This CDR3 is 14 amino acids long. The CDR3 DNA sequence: TGCGCCAGCAGCTTGGGTAGCGGGAGGAATGAGCAGTTCTTC. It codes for CASSLGSGRNEQFF.

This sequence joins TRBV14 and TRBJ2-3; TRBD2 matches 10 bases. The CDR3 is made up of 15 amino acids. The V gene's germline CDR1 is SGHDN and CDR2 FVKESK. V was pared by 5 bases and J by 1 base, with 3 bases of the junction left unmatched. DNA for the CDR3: TGTGCCAGCAGCTTTGGGACTAGCGGCACAGATACGCAGTATTTT. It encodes CASSFGTSGTDTQYF.

This CDR3 reads CASSESGGIKYF. The CDR3 DNA reads as TGTGCCAGCAGTGAATCAGGGGGGATAAAGTACTTC. The rearrangement joins TRBV6-1 to TRBJ2-7, with D perhaps matching TRBD1 (7 bases). This CDR3 contains 12 residues. V gave up 2 bases and J gave up 11 bases, with 13 bases separating them. Germline-derived CDR1 and CDR2 are MNHNS and SASEGT.

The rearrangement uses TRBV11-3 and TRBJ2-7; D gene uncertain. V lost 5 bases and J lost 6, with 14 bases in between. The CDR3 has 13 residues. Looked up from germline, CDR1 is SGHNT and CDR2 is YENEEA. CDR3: CASSLPGSGEQYF. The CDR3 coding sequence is TGTGCCAGCAGCCTCCCCGGATCAGGCGAGCAGTACTTC. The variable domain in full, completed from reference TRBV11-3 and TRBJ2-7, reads EAGVVQSPRYKIIEKKQPVAFWCNPISGHNTLYWYLQNLGQGPELLIRYENEEAVDDSQLPKDRFSAERLKGVDSTLKIQPAELGDSAVYLCASSLPGSGEQYFGPGTRLTVT.

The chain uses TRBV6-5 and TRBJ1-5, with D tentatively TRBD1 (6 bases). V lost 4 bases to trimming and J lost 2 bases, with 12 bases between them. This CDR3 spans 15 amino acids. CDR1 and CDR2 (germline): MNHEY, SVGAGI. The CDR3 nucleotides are TGTGCCAGCAGTTCGATACAGGGAGGCAATCAGCCCCAGCATTTT. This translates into CASSSIQGGNQPQHF.

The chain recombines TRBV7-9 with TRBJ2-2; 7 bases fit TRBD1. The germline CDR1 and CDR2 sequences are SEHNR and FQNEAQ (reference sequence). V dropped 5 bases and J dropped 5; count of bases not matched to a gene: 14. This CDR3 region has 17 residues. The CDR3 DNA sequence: TGTGCCAGCAGCAGGGGGCCAGGGACAACATTGACCGGGGAGCTGTTTTTT. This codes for CASSRGPGTTLTGELFF.

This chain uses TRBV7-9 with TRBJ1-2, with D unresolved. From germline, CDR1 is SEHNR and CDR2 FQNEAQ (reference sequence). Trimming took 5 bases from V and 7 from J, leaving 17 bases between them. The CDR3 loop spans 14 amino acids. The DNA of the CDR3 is TGTGCCAGCAGCCAATCCTTAGTAGGCTCTGGCTACACCTTC. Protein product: CASSQSLVGSGYTF.

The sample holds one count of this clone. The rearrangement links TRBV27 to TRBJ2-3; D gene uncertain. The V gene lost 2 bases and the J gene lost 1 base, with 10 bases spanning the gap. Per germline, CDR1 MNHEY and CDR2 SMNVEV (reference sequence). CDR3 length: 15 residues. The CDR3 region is CASSLRKIGTDTQYF. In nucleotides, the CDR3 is TGTGCCAGCAGTTTAAGGAAAATCGGCACAGATACGCAGTATTTT.

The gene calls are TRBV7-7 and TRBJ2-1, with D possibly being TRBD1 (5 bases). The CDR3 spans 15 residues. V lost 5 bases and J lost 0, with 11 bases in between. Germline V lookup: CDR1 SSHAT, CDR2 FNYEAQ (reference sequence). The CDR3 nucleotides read TGTGCCAGCAGCCCAGGGTTTAGCTCCTACAATGAGCAGTTCTTC. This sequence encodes CASSPGFSSYNEQFF.

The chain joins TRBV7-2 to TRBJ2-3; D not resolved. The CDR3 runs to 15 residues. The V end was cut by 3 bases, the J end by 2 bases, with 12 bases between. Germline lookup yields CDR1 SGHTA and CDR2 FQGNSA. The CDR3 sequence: CASSLPPGNTDTQYF. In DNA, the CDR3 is TGTGCCAGCAGCTTGCCGCCCGGTAACACAGATACGCAGTATTTT.

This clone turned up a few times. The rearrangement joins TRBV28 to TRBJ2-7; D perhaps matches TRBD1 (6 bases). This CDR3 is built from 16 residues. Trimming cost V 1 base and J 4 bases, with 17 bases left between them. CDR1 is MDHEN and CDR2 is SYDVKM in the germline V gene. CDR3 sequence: CASSLFVGQTTYEQYF. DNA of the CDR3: TGTGCCAGCAGTTTATTTGTCGGACAGACAACTTACGAGCAGTACTTC.

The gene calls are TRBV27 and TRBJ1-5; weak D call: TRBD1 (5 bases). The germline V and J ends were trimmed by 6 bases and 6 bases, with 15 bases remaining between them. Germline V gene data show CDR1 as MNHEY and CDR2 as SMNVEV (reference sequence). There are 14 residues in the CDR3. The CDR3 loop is CASRPGGGGQPQHF. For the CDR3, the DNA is TGTGCCAGCAGACCGGGGGGAGGTGGTCAGCCCCAGCATTTT.

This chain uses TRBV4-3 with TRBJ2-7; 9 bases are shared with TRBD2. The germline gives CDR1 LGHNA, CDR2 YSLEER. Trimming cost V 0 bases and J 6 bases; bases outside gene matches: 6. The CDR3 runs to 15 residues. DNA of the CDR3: TGCGCCAGCAGCCAAGATGCGGGAGGGAAAGGCGAGCAGTACTTC. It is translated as CASSQDAGGKGEQYF.

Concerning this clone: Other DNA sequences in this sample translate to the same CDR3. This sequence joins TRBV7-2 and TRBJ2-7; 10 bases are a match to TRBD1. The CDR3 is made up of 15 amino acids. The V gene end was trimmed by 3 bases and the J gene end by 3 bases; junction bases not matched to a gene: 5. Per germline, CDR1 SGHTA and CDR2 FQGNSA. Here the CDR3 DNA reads TGTGCCAGCAGCTTGGCCGGGACAGGGGACTACGAGCAGTACTTC. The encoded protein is CASSLAGTGDYEQYF. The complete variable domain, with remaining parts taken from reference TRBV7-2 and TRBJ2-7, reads GAGVSQSPSNKVTEKGKDVELRCDPISGHTALYWYRQSLGQGLEFLIYFQGNSAPDKSGLPSDRFSAERTGGSVSTLTIQRTQQEDSAVYLCASSLAGTGDYEQYFGPGTRLTVT.

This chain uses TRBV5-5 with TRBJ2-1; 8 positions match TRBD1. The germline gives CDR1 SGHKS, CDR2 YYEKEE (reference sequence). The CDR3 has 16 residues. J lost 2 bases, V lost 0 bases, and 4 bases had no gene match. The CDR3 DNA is TGTGCCAGCAGCTTGGTCGGGACAGGTCCCTACAATGAGCAGTTCTTC. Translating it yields CASSLVGTGPYNEQFF. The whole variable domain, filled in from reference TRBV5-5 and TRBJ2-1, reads DAGVTQSPTHLIKTRGQQVTLRCSPISGHKSVSWYQQVLGQGPQFIFQYYEKEERGRGNFPDRFSARQFPNYSSELNVNALLLGDSALYLCASSLVGTGPYNEQFFGPGTRLTVL.

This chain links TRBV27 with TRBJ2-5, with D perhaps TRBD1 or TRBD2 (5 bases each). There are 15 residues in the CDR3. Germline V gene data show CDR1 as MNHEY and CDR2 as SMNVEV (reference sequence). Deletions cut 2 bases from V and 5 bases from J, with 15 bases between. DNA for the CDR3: TGTGCCAGCAGTTTAAGGGGCCGATGGGGGGAGACCCAGTACTTC. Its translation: CASSLRGRWGETQYF.

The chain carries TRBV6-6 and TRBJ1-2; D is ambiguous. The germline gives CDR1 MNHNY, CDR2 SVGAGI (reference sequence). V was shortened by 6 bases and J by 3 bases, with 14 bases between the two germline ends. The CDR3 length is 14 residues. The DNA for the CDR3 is TGTGCCAGCAGCCCGGAGGCGGCGGACTATGGCTACACCTTC. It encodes CASSPEAADYGYTF.

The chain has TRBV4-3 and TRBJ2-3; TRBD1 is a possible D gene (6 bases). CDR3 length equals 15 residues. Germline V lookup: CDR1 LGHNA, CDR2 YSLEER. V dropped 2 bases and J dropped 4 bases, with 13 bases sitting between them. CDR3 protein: CASSQRQSGADTQYF. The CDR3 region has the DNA TGCGCCAGCAGCCAACGACAGTCAGGGGCAGATACGCAGTATTTT.

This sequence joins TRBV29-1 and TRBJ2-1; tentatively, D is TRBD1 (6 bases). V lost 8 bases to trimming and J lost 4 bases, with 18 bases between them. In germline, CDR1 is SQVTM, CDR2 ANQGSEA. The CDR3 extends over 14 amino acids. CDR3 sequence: CSFLGTQNYNEQFF. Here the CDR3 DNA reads TGCAGCTTCCTCGGGACACAGAATTACAATGAGCAGTTCTTC.

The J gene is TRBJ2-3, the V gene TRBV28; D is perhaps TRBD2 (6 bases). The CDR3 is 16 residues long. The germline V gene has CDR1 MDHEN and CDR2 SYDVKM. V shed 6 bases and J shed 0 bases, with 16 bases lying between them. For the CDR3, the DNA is TGTGCCAGCAGCCGCCTTAGCGGCTCTAGCACAGATACGCAGTATTTT. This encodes CASSRLSGSSTDTQYF.

CDR3 amino acids: CASVRRVSSYNEQFF. CDR3 nucleotides: TGTGCCAGCGTCCGGCGGGTGAGCTCCTACAATGAGCAGTTCTTC. The chain combines TRBV7-8 with TRBJ2-1; TRBD2 is a possible D gene (5 bases). Trimming left V 8 bases short and J 0 bases short, with 14 bases between. Per the germline V gene, CDR1 is SGHVS and CDR2 is FQNEAQ. The CDR3 loop spans 15 amino acids.

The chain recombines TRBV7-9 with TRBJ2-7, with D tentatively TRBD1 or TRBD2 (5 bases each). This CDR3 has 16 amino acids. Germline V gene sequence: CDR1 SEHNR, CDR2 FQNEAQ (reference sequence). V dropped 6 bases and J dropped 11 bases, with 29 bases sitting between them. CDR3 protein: CASRTTDIQPTTMEYF. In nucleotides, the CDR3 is TGTGCCAGCAGGACGACAGATATTCAACCGACTACGATGGAGTACTTC.